The 13 T cell receptor beta chains in this list originate from one sample, sequenced in a study of cytomegalovirus exposure and HLA in healthy donors. Vbeta (60) and Jbeta (13) primers were used in the PCR. Assay: immunoSEQ multiplex PCR; the TCRdb copy retains only in-frame clones and omits some. This table has approximately 130,000 clones, 79% appearing once. Sequences were obtained from PBMCs. The receptors here all came from a male donor in good health and CMV-seronegative.

The V gene is TRBV11-3, the J gene TRBJ2-3; 14 nucleotides agree with TRBD2. The CDR3 contains 18 residues. Germline values: CDR1 SGHNT, CDR2 YENEEA. The J segment lost 0 bases and the V segment lost 5 bases, leaving 7 bases of the junction unmatched. This CDR3 is CASSARLAGGSSTDTQYF. DNA for the CDR3: TGTGCCAGCAGCGCCCGACTAGCGGGGGGGTCTAGCACAGATACGCAGTATTTT.

This clone was recorded a few times. The CDR3 sequence: CASSLSAGAGANVLTF. CDR3 coding DNA: TGTGCCAGCAGCTTGAGTGCGGGGGCTGGGGCCAACGTCCTGACTTTC. The genes are TRBV5-4 and TRBJ2-6, with TRBD2 matching 7 bases. Trimming took 1 base from V and 2 from J; bases not matched to a gene: 3. CDR1 is SGHNT, CDR2 YYREEE, per germline (reference sequence). There are 16 residues in the CDR3.

This chain's CDR3 is CASSQDFRGGPDTQYF. The DNA of the CDR3 is TGTGCCAGCAGCCAAGATTTTCGGGGGGGGCCAGATACGCAGTATTTT. The chain uses TRBV4-2 and TRBJ2-3; 8 bases match TRBD2. From germline, CDR1 is LGHNA and CDR2 YNFKEQ. V lost 0 bases, J lost 4 bases, and 6 bases stayed unmatched. The CDR3 is 16 residues long.

This clone has just one count. V and J are TRBV2 and TRBJ2-5; D might be TRBD1 (7 bases). The closer fit of TRBJ2-7 to the DNA end suggests the J call may be wrong. Germline values: CDR1 SNHLY, CDR2 FYNNEI. The CDR3 runs to 15 residues. The CDR3 region is CASSGAGGPRYEQYF. For the CDR3, the DNA is TGTGCCAGCAGTGGGGCAGGGGGGCCACGCTACGAGCAGTACTTC.

The chain is built from TRBV5-1 and TRBJ2-1; D is possibly TRBD1 (6 bases). Germline V gene data show CDR1 as SGHRS and CDR2 as YFSETQ. The ends were cut back, 0 bases at V and 9 bases at J, with 13 bases in the middle. The CDR3 totals 14 residues. Here the CDR3 DNA reads TGCGCCAGCAGCTTGGAGGGACATCCGGGTGAGCAGTTCTTC. Protein: CASSLEGHPGEQFF.

The CDR3 DNA reads TGTGCCATCAGTGAGTCGGCAGGGCTGAACACTGAAGCTTTCTTT. Translated: CAISESAGLNTEAFF. The rearrangement links TRBV10-3 to TRBJ1-1, with D possibly TRBD1 on 5 matching bases. The V and J ends lost 0 bases and 0 bases respectively, with 8 bases between them. This CDR3 is built from 15 residues. CDR1 is ENHRY and CDR2 is SYGVKD in the germline V gene.

This chain uses TRBV5-1 with TRBJ1-1; 7 positions agree with TRBD1. Germline CDR1 reads SGHRS; CDR2 reads YFSETQ. Trimming at V came to 2 bases and at J to 3 bases, leaving 4 bases not matched to a gene. The CDR3 length is 14 residues. CDR3: CASSLQDRYTEAFF. As DNA, the CDR3 is TGCGCCAGCAGCTTACAGGACAGGTACACTGAAGCTTTCTTT.

The V gene is TRBV20-1, the J gene TRBJ2-5, with D hard to call. The germline V gene encodes CDR1 DFQATT and CDR2 SNEGSKA (reference sequence). This CDR3 contains 11 residues. Trimming pared 3 bases from V and 2 bases from J, leaving 4 bases between. The CDR3 nucleotides read TGCAGTGCTAGCCGGCAAGAGACCCAGTACTTC. Its translation: CSASRQETQYF.

V gene TRBV6-5 combines with J gene TRBJ2-3; the match to TRBD2 covers 7 bases. This CDR3 region has 14 residues. CDR1 MNHEY and CDR2 SVGAGI come from the germline V gene. The V gene end was trimmed by 6 bases and the J gene end by 1 base; junction bases not matched to a gene: 4. DNA of the CDR3: TGTGCCAGCAGCACGGGGGGTGGCACAGATACGCAGTATTTT. Protein: CASSTGGGTDTQYF.

The genes are TRBV4-1 and TRBJ2-3; tentative D call: TRBD2 (6 bases). Per germline, CDR1 MGHRA and CDR2 YSYEKL. This CDR3 has 17 amino acids. V lost 0 bases to trimming and J lost 7 bases, with 20 bases between them. The CDR3, as DNA: TGCGCCAGCAGCCAAGATGGGCGGGGAGTACCACAGAATACGCAGTATTTT. Encoded protein: CASSQDGRGVPQNTQYF.

V is TRBV6-4 and J is TRBJ2-3; D gene ambiguous. V lost 4 bases to trimming and J lost 1 base, with 12 bases between them. Per germline, CDR1 MRHNA and CDR2 SNTAGT. The CDR3 has 15 amino acids. DNA of the CDR3: TGTGCCAGCAGTGCCCCCCCCTCGGGCACAGATACGCAGTATTTT. Translation: CASSAPPSGTDTQYF.

This clone was seen only once. The V gene is TRBV13, the J gene TRBJ2-6; maybe TRBD2 (5 bases). The germline V gene encodes CDR1 PRHDT and CDR2 FYEKMQ (reference sequence). The ends were cut back, 3 bases at V and 0 bases at J, with 6 bases in the middle. CDR3 size: 15 residues. Written as DNA, the CDR3 is TGTGCCAGCAGCTTTGGGAGCTCTGGGGCCAACGTCCTGACTTTC. Translating gives CASSFGSSGANVLTF. Complete variable domain (other parts from reference TRBV13 and TRBJ2-6): AAGVIQSPRHLIKEKRETATLKCYPIPRHDTVYWYQQGPGQDPQFLISFYEKMQSDKGSIPDRFSAQQFSDYHSELNMSSLELGDSALYFCASSFGSSGANVLTFGAGSRLTVL.

This chain links TRBV2 with TRBJ2-2, with TRBD2 matching over 11 bases. The CDR3 sequence is 16 residues long. With 3 bases clipped from V and 5 bases from J, the junction kept 5 bases outside the gene matches. CDR1 and CDR2 from the germline V gene are SNHLY and FYNNEI. The CDR3 coding sequence is TGTGCCAGCAGTGAGGGCCTAGCGGGGGGAACCGGGGAGCTGTTTTTT. It codes for CASSEGLAGGTGELFF.